This TCR beta chain originates from a study of spatial heterogeneity in lung cancer. At the level of the study: Averaged across combinations, each unique TCR and UMI pairing appeared more than ten times in raw reads, which were uncorrected. General study findings and limits: Ubiquitous expanded TCR counts tracked ubiquitous nonsynonymous mutations, and regional counts tracked regional ones. Intratumoral expanded alpha and beta TCR counts were found to track tumor mutation counts.

The time point denotes: sample taken at primary tumor resection. Untreated early-stage non-small cell lung cancer patients, over 55 in total, were the donors. From tumor, nontumor lung or frozen PBMC, whole RNA was taken unsorted for sequencing. From the 5' RACE reads, TCRdb called clonotypes with MiXCR, one entry per CDR3 protein. Counted here are some 3,500 distinct CDR3 sequences, around 30% occurring once; the ten biggest clones make up about an eighth. In the case of this clonotype: Its antigen remains unknown.

Per the germline V gene, CDR1 is LGHNA and CDR2 is YNFKEQ. CDR3 length equals 14 residues. V was pared by 3 bases and J by 6 bases, with 9 bases between. The clonotype comes from a female donor with early-stage non-small cell lung cancer. The gene calls are TRBV4-2 and TRBJ2-6; no clear D gene. The sequences come from lung tumor tissue, collected at surgery. The CDR3 bases are TGTGCCAGCAGCCAGTTCCTGACGGCCAACGTCCTGACTTTC. As protein: CASSQFLTANVLTF.